The 24 T cell receptor beta chains in this list originate from one sample, sequenced in a study of OX40 agonist ivuxolimab in advanced cancers. Libraries were prepared by immunoSEQ multiplex PCR; TCRdb keeps only in-frame clonotypes and omits some of them. The sample records about 79,000 clones, approximately 86% being singletons. The sequencing used CD4+ or CD8+ T cells sorted from blood, collected in a trial of the OX40 agonist ivuxolimab. These TCRs come from an adult with an advanced solid tumor such as melanoma, head and neck, liver or kidney cancer.

The gene calls are TRBV6-5 and TRBJ2-1; 12 bases agree with TRBD2. V trimming: 4 bases; J trimming: 9 bases; junction bases outside the gene matches: 4. The length of the CDR3 is 14 residues. The germline gives CDR1 MNHEY, CDR2 SVGAGI. The CDR3 bases are TGTGCCAGCAGTTTTCTAGCGGGAGGGGGTGAGCAGTTCTTC. It specifies CASSFLAGGGEQFF.

V and J are TRBV5-8 and TRBJ2-3; 8 positions match TRBD1. This CDR3 has 15 amino acids. Germline V gene lookup returns CDR1 SGHTS and CDR2 YDEGEE. V lost 4 bases, J lost 4 bases, and 8 bases stayed unmatched. The CDR3 DNA reads TGTGCCAGCAGCCCTCGACAGGGGTATTCAGATACGCAGTATTTT. Translating it yields CASSPRQGYSDTQYF. Full variable domain (remainder filled in from reference TRBV5-8 and TRBJ2-3): EAGVTQSPTHLIKTRGQQATLRCSPISGHTSVYWYQQALGLGLQFLLWYDEGEERNRGNFPPRFSGRQFPNYSSELNVNALELEDSALYLCASSPRQGYSDTQYFGPGTRLTVL.

The chain joins TRBV6-1 to TRBJ2-7; D gene unclear. Trimming took 4 bases from V and 7 from J, leaving 14 bases between them. This CDR3 is 13 amino acids long. CDR1 is MNHNS, CDR2 SASEGT, per germline. DNA of the CDR3: TGTGCCAGCAGTGGCTCATACCGCGGAGAGCAGTACTTC. It specifies CASSGSYRGEQYF.

This chain connects TRBV27 to TRBJ2-5; 8 bases match TRBD1. Trimming took 5 bases from V and 2 from J; bases not matched to a gene: 7. CDR3 length: 15 residues. From germline, CDR1 is MNHEY and CDR2 SMNVEV (reference sequence). This CDR3 is CASSTWGTGQETQYF. CDR3 nucleotide sequence: TGTGCCAGCAGTACCTGGGGGACAGGTCAAGAGACCCAGTACTTC.

The chain joins TRBV7-2 to TRBJ2-1, with unresolved D. The germline V gene encodes CDR1 SGHTA and CDR2 FQGNSA. This CDR3 is built from 17 residues. V was trimmed by 4 bases and J by 2 bases, leaving 18 bases between them. CDR3 nucleotide sequence: TGTGCCAGCAGCTCGCACGCCTTCACGGGCCCCTACAATGAGCAGTTCTTC. This gives the protein CASSSHAFTGPYNEQFF.

The chain recombines TRBV2 with TRBJ2-1, with D tentatively TRBD2 (6 bases). Trimming pared 3 bases from V and 9 bases from J, leaving 12 bases between. The CDR3 loop spans 13 amino acids. The germline V gene has CDR1 SNHLY and CDR2 FYNNEI. The CDR3 reads CASSDHVEGEQFF. The CDR3 bases are TGTGCCAGCAGTGACCATGTGGAGGGTGAGCAGTTCTTC.

The chain combines TRBV27 with TRBJ2-7, with 8 bases identical to TRBD1. CDR3 length: 15 amino acids. V lost 5 bases and J lost 4; bases outside the gene matches: 10. Germline V gene sequence: CDR1 MNHEY, CDR2 SMNVEV (reference sequence). The CDR3 here is CASSPLRTGKYEQYF. In DNA form, the CDR3 reads TGTGCCAGCAGTCCGTTGCGGACAGGGAAATACGAGCAGTACTTC.

The chain combines TRBV5-4 with TRBJ1-2; possible D gene TRBD1, 5 bases. Germline V CDR1 and CDR2: SGHNT, YYREEE (reference sequence). V lost 2 bases to trimming and J lost 6 bases, with 11 bases between them. The length of the CDR3 is 13 residues. The CDR3 nucleotides are TGTGCCAGCAGCTTTCAGGGATCTCATGGCTACACCTTC. The encoded protein is CASSFQGSHGYTF.

For this clone: The same CDR3 is also encoded by other DNA sequences in this sample. V usage is TRBV18 and J usage is TRBJ2-2; the match to TRBD2 covers 11 bases. The germline gives CDR1 KGHSH, CDR2 LQKENI. The CDR3 covers 15 residues. V shed 4 bases and J 7 bases; nucleotides not matched to a gene: 5. CDR3 sequence (DNA): TGTGCCAGCTCACTCGGGACTAGCGGTCACGGGGAGCTGTTTTTT. Amino acid sequence: CASSLGTSGHGELFF.

The rearrangement joins TRBV7-9 to TRBJ1-2; D gene ambiguous. Germline V gene sequence: CDR1 SEHNR, CDR2 FQNEAQ (reference sequence). V was cut by 1 base and J by 4 bases, with 10 bases left in between. CDR3 size: 14 residues. The CDR3 DNA reads TGTGCCAGCAGCTTAGGGGCCAACAGCTATGGCTACACCTTC. Encoded protein: CASSLGANSYGYTF.

This chain links TRBV7-9 with TRBJ2-3; 7 bases are shared with TRBD1. J lost 3 bases, V lost 5 bases, and 11 bases had no gene match. The CDR3 sequence is 16 residues long. CDR1 is SEHNR, CDR2 FQNEAQ, per germline (reference sequence). The CDR3 DNA follows: TGTGCCAGCAGCGTCAAAGGGGGCCCTCCGACAGATACGCAGTATTTT. This codes for CASSVKGGPPTDTQYF.

This chain connects TRBV19 to TRBJ1-3; D call uncertain. CDR3 length: 15 residues. Germline CDR1 LNHDA, CDR2 SQIVND (reference sequence). The V end was cut by 5 bases, the J end by 0 bases, with 11 bases between. CDR3 DNA: TGTGCCAGTAGTCGACAATTGGGCTCTGGAAACACCATATATTTT. Translation gives CASSRQLGSGNTIYF.

The chain combines TRBV28 with TRBJ1-5; a possible D gene is TRBD1 (6 bases). Germline V gene data show CDR1 as MDHEN and CDR2 as SYDVKM. The CDR3 runs to 16 residues. The V end was cut by 5 bases, the J end by 0 bases, with 14 bases between. CDR3 DNA sequence: TGTGCCAGCAGTCGGGGGGGGGCTTATAGCAATCAGCCCCAGCATTTT. As protein: CASSRGGAYSNQPQHF.

This chain links TRBV11-1 with TRBJ2-5, with 7 bases aligning to TRBD1. Germline assignment: CDR1 SGHAT and CDR2 FQDESV (reference sequence). The V segment lost 5 bases and the J segment 0 bases; nucleotides outside the gene matches: 6. The CDR3 has 15 residues. CDR3 sequence reads: CASSPPDRDQETQYF. The CDR3, as DNA: TGTGCCAGCAGCCCCCCCGACAGGGACCAAGAGACCCAGTACTTC.

The CDR3 bases are TGTGCCAGCAGTATTACAAATACGCAGTATTTT. Protein sequence: CASSITNTQYF. The V gene is TRBV5-6, the J gene TRBJ2-3; D remains unclear. V dropped 5 bases and J dropped 7 bases, with 8 bases sitting between them. CDR3 length: 11 residues. Looked up from germline, CDR1 is SGHDT and CDR2 is YYEEEE.

There are a few counts of this clone. The chain links TRBV30 to TRBJ1-5; D is undetermined. V lost 2 bases to trimming and J lost 6 bases, with 17 bases between them. This CDR3 region has 15 residues. Germline CDR1 reads GTSNPN; CDR2 reads SVGIG (reference sequence). CDR3 sequence: CAWSPRLGEAQPQHF. The CDR3 DNA is TGTGCCTGGAGTCCGAGACTGGGTGAGGCTCAGCCCCAGCATTTT.

The V gene is TRBV28, the J gene TRBJ1-2, with D unclear. Per the germline V gene, CDR1 is MDHEN and CDR2 is SYDVKM. This CDR3 spans 11 amino acids. Trimming took 4 bases from V and 8 from J, leaving 8 bases between them. The CDR3 loop is CASSSNTGYTF. As DNA, the CDR3 is TGTGCCAGCAGTTCCAACACCGGCTACACCTTC.

This clone was seen just once. The V call is TRBV30, the J call TRBJ2-5, with TRBD1 matching over 9 bases. The last part of the DNA fits TRBJ2-7 better; the J call may be wrong. Germline CDR1 is GTSNPN and CDR2 is SVGIG (reference sequence). The CDR3 runs to 12 residues. The CDR3 protein is CAWSRDRDEQYF. CDR3 DNA: TGTGCCTGGAGTAGGGACAGGGACGAGCAGTACTTC.

The CDR3 protein is CASRATETQYF. DNA for the CDR3: TGTGCCAGCAGGGCTACGGAGACCCAGTACTTC. The chain recombines TRBV2 with TRBJ2-5; D uncertain. This CDR3 contains 11 residues. With 6 bases removed from V and 5 bases from J, the gap between germline ends came to 7 bases. Germline V gene data show CDR1 as SNHLY and CDR2 as FYNNEI. Filled out from reference TRBV2 and TRBJ2-5, the complete variable domain reads EPEVTQTPSHQVTQMGQEVILRCVPISNHLYFYWYRQILGQKVEFLVSFYNNEISEKSEIFDDQFSVERPDGSNFTLKIRSTKLEDSAMYFCASRATETQYFGPGTRLLVL.

This chain links TRBV10-3 with TRBJ2-7, with TRBD2 as a possible D gene (6 bases). V was clipped by 0 bases and J by 5 bases, with 14 bases between them. CDR3 length: 15 residues. Germline CDR1 reads ENHRY; CDR2 reads SYGVKD. CDR3 sequence reads: CAISESKPEGHEQYF. CDR3 nucleotides: TGTGCCATCAGTGAGTCGAAACCGGAGGGGCACGAGCAGTACTTC.

V and J are TRBV9 and TRBJ2-1; D is unresolved. The CDR3 sequence is 12 residues long. Germline V CDR1 and CDR2: SGDLS, YYNGEE. Trimming pared 4 bases from V and 6 bases from J, leaving 8 bases between. The CDR3 bases are TGTGCCAGCAGCTTCCTAAGCAATGAGCAGTTCTTC. Translation gives CASSFLSNEQFF. The variable domain in full, completed from reference TRBV9 and TRBJ2-1, reads DSGVTQTPKHLITATGQRVTLRCSPRSGDLSVYWYQQSLDQGLQFLIQYYNGEERAKGNILERFSAQQFPDLHSELNLSSLELGDSALYFCASSFLSNEQFFGPGTRLTVL.

The chain links TRBV5-1 to TRBJ2-7; unclear D gene. Germline loops: CDR1 SGHRS, CDR2 YFSETQ. V was cut by 4 bases and J by 6 bases, with 14 bases left in between. CDR3 length: 13 residues. The DNA of the CDR3 is TGCGCCAGCAGCGCTGAAGCCCTTGCCGAGCAGTACTTC. This encodes CASSAEALAEQYF.

J is TRBJ2-6 and V is TRBV28; TRBD2 matches 13 bases. The ends lost 6 bases at V and 1 base at J; junction bases unmatched: 6. The CDR3 has 18 amino acids. CDR1 MDHEN and CDR2 SYDVKM come from the germline V gene. The CDR3 region is CASSQGTSGESGANVLTF. The CDR3 coding sequence is TGTGCCAGCAGCCAAGGGACTAGCGGGGAATCTGGGGCCAACGTCCTGACTTTC. The entire variable domain, with the rest obtained from reference TRBV28 and TRBJ2-6, is as follows: DVKVTQSSRYLVKRTGEKVFLECVQDMDHENMFWYRQDPGLGLRLIYFSYDVKMKEKGDIPEGYSVSREKKERFSLILESASTNQTSMYLCASSQGTSGESGANVLTFGAGSRLTVL.

The genes are TRBV2 and TRBJ2-4, with 11 bases aligning to TRBD1. This CDR3 contains 17 residues. V was pared by 4 bases and J by 1 base, with 6 bases of the junction left unmatched. Germline CDR1 and CDR2: SNHLY and FYNNEI. The CDR3: CASSGDRGIVAKNIQYF. The CDR3 region has the DNA TGTGCCAGCAGTGGGGACAGGGGGATTGTGGCCAAAAACATTCAGTACTTC.